The 20 T cell receptor beta chains presented below share a single source sample, sequenced in a study of CD8 T cells in ankylosing spondylitis. In TCRdb, the 5' RACE reads were re-called with MiXCR into one record per CDR3 protein. The table includes approximately 340,000 distinct CDR3 sequences, 14% to 15% detected once. Sequencing input: blood, either unsorted or a sorted T cell fraction (not recorded which). These receptors were collected from a male donor with ankylosing spondylitis or in good health (not recorded which).

The J gene is TRBJ1-1, the V gene TRBV27; D is unclear. The CDR3 spans 15 residues. Trimming pared 3 bases from V and 6 bases from J, leaving 17 bases between. Germline V gene lookup returns CDR1 MNHEY and CDR2 SMNVEV (reference sequence). The DNA of the CDR3 is TGTGCCAGCAGTTTCTCCCCAACAGAGGAAGCTGAAGCTTTCTTT. It translates to CASSFSPTEEAEAFF.

This clonotype was observed a few times. V gene TRBV3-1 combines with J gene TRBJ2-7; no clear D. Germline CDR1 and CDR2: LGHDT and YNNKEL (reference sequence). Trimming took off 0 bases at V and 6 bases at J, with 9 bases between the two ends. The CDR3 is made up of 13 amino acids. The CDR3, as DNA: TGTGCCAGCAGCCAAGATCCAGCCGGCGAGCAGTACTTC. Amino acids: CASSQDPAGEQYF.

In the case of this clonotype: One junction end disagrees with the germline gene, perhaps due to a read error. This chain connects TRBV4-2 to TRBJ1-4, with 9 bases matching TRBD1. The CDR3 has 12 amino acids. The V gene's germline CDR1 is LGHNA and CDR2 YNFKEQ. The CDR3 region is CASSQPGQGTAF. The CDR3, as DNA: TGTGCCAGCAGCCAACCGGGACAGGGAACGGCTTTT.

There are many counts of this clonotype. The chain couples TRBV29-1 to TRBJ2-7; tentative D call: TRBD2 (6 bases). CDR1 and CDR2 from the germline V gene are SQVTM and ANQGSEA. CDR3 size: 13 residues. Trimming shortened V by 2 bases and J by 6 bases, and 14 bases separated the two germline ends. The CDR3 DNA follows: TGCAGCGTTGAACAAGGAGGGATTCGCGAGCAGTACTTC. It yields the protein CSVEQGGIREQYF.

This clonotype has only a few counts. V is TRBV5-1 and J is TRBJ2-5; the D gene could be TRBD1 or TRBD2 (5 bases each). Trimming shortened V by 2 bases and J by 0 bases, and 11 bases separated the two germline ends. This CDR3 spans 15 amino acids. Germline V lookup: CDR1 SGHRS, CDR2 YFSETQ. The CDR3: CASSFSPGHQETQYF. The CDR3 nucleotides are TGCGCCAGCAGCTTCTCTCCGGGACACCAAGAGACCCAGTACTTC. Based on the CDR3 plus reference TRBV5-1 and TRBJ2-5, the full variable domain is KAGVTQTPRYLIKTRGQQVTLSCSPISGHRSVSWYQQTPGQGLQFLFEYFSETQRNKGNFPGRFSGRQFSNSRSEMNVSTLELGDSALYLCASSFSPGHQETQYFGPGTRLLVL.

The chain recombines TRBV6-1 with TRBJ2-7; unclear D gene. V dropped 6 bases and J dropped 2 bases, with 11 bases sitting between them. Per germline, CDR1 MNHNS and CDR2 SASEGT. The CDR3 totals 13 residues. CDR3 loop: CASREKGTYEQYF. CDR3 coding DNA: TGTGCCAGCAGGGAGAAGGGCACCTACGAGCAGTACTTC.

This clonotype was counted only a few times. The DNA for the CDR3 is TGCGCCAGCAGCTTGGATAGCAGTTCCCACTATGGCTACACCTTC. It specifies CASSLDSSSHYGYTF. The V call is TRBV5-1, the J call TRBJ1-2; D gene unclear. From germline, CDR1 is SGHRS and CDR2 YFSETQ. Trimming took off 0 bases at V and 3 bases at J, with 12 bases between the two ends. The CDR3 loop spans 15 amino acids.

There are a few counts of this clonotype. The chain combines TRBV3-1 with TRBJ2-2; 10 bases are a match to TRBD2. This CDR3 region has 16 residues. The ends lost 2 bases at V and 4 bases at J; junction bases unmatched: 4. Germline V lookup: CDR1 LGHDT, CDR2 YNNKEL (reference sequence). CDR3 bases: TGTGCCAGCAGCCAAACAGCGGGGGGGTCCACCGGGGAGCTGTTTTTT. It encodes CASSQTAGGSTGELFF.

V is TRBV20-1 and J is TRBJ1-2; D gene uncertain. Per the germline V gene, CDR1 is DFQATT and CDR2 is SNEGSKA (reference sequence). Trimming took off 0 bases at V and 1 base at J, with 15 bases between the two ends. The CDR3 loop spans 16 amino acids. The CDR3 reads CSAREGGEGDNYGYTF. The DNA for the CDR3 is TGCAGTGCTAGAGAAGGAGGAGAGGGCGATAACTATGGCTACACCTTC.

This clonotype has just a few counts. The chain is built from TRBV20-1 and TRBJ2-2, with D maybe TRBD2 (5 bases). The V end was cut by 6 bases, the J end by 5 bases, with 16 bases between. Germline assignment: CDR1 DFQATT and CDR2 SNEGSKA (reference sequence). CDR3 length equals 14 residues. The CDR3 protein is CSALGTEGTGELFF. The CDR3 DNA follows: TGCAGTGCACTGGGCACTGAGGGAACCGGGGAGCTGTTTTTT.

The chain has TRBV15 and TRBJ2-1; no clear D. Looked up from germline, CDR1 is LNHNV and CDR2 is YYDKDF (reference sequence). V gave up 1 base and J gave up 6 bases, with 7 bases separating them. This CDR3 comprises 13 residues. CDR3 DNA sequence: TGTGCCACCAGCAGAGGTAGAAGCAATGAGCAGTTCTTC. Residues: CATSRGRSNEQFF.

The chain employs TRBV7-9 and TRBJ2-1; the D is unclear. V dropped 5 bases and J dropped 9 bases, with 11 bases sitting between them. CDR3 length: 12 residues. Per the germline V gene, CDR1 is SEHNR and CDR2 is FQNEAQ (reference sequence). CDR3 coding DNA: TGTGCCAGCAGCCTCAGGAGAGGTGAGCAGTTCTTC. It specifies CASSLRRGEQFF.

This clonotype was seen repeatedly, ten times or more. The rearrangement uses TRBV12-3 or TRBV12-4 and TRBJ2-3; D ambiguous. V lost 4 bases and J 2 bases, leaving 4 bases between the germline ends. There are 12 residues in the CDR3. This chain's CDR3 is CASSSYTDTQYF. The CDR3 region has the DNA TGTGCCAGCAGTTCCTACACAGATACGCAGTATTTT.

The chain is built from TRBV10-2 and TRBJ1-1, with D unclear. Germline V gives CDR1 WSHSY, CDR2 SAAADI. This CDR3 is built from 12 residues. V lost 4 bases, J lost 3 bases, and 6 bases lay in between. The CDR3 loop reads CASSAGDTEAFF. CDR3 DNA sequence: TGCGCCAGCAGTGCAGGTGACACTGAAGCTTTCTTT.

This rearrangement joins TRBV9 to TRBJ2-3, with D unresolved. With 0 bases removed from V and 2 bases from J, the gap between germline ends came to 4 bases. Germline assignment: CDR1 SGDLS and CDR2 YYNGEE. CDR3 length: 13 residues. The DNA of the CDR3 is TGTGCCAGCAGCGTAGGTTTCACAGATACGCAGTATTTT. Translated: CASSVGFTDTQYF.

This chain joins TRBV6-1 and TRBJ2-7, with TRBD1 matching 7 bases. The CDR3 runs to 17 residues. V trimming: 7 bases; J trimming: 0 bases; junction bases outside the gene matches: 15. Germline V gives CDR1 MNHNS, CDR2 SASEGT. For the CDR3, the DNA is TGTGCCAGCAACCCACGAGGGGTCCAGGGGGTCTCCTACGAGCAGTACTTC. Translated: CASNPRGVQGVSYEQYF.

This clonotype was picked up a small number of times. This chain joins TRBV12-3 or TRBV12-4 and TRBJ2-7; 10 positions agree with TRBD1. The length of the CDR3 is 14 residues. Unmatched junction bases numbered 3, after V lost 2 bases and J lost 5 bases. CDR3 sequence (DNA): TGTGCCAGCAGTTTACGACAGGGGGCTCACGAGCAGTACTTC. This codes for CASSLRQGAHEQYF.

There are a few counts of this clonotype. The rearrangement uses TRBV29-1 and TRBJ2-1; D is undetermined. Germline V gene sequence: CDR1 SQVTM, CDR2 ANQGSEA. V dropped 6 bases and J dropped 1 base, with 10 bases sitting between them. CDR3 length: 13 amino acids. This chain's CDR3 is CSVKDGSYNEQFF. The CDR3 DNA reads as TGCAGCGTGAAGGACGGATCCTACAATGAGCAGTTCTTC.

This clonotype was seen only a few times. The rearrangement uses TRBV6-1 and TRBJ1-2, with TRBD1 identical over 8 bases. The CDR3 contains 14 residues. From germline, CDR1 is MNHNS and CDR2 SASEGT. V shed 5 bases, J shed 2 bases, and the junction held 4 bases outside the gene matches. The CDR3 DNA reads as TGTGCCAGCAGTACAGGGGGGGAAAACTATGGCTACACCTTC. As protein: CASSTGGENYGYTF.

This clonotype was picked up a small number of times. The gene calls are TRBV2 and TRBJ2-5; D could derive from TRBD1 or TRBD2 (5 bases each). The V gene's germline CDR1 is SNHLY and CDR2 FYNNEI. V lost 4 bases and J lost 2, with 11 bases in between. The CDR3 length is 14 residues. CDR3 loop: CASSGRGRQETQYF. CDR3 nucleotides: TGTGCCAGCAGTGGACGGGGACGACAAGAGACCCAGTACTTC.